Following are 29 T cell receptor beta chains from one sample sequenced in a study of spatial heterogeneity in lung cancer. In TCRdb, the 5' RACE reads were re-called with MiXCR into one record per CDR3 protein. The sample holds 25,000 or so distinct CDR3 sequences; 4% to 6% are singletons and the top ten take roughly 5.2%. Time point meaning: sample taken at primary tumor resection. The sequenced material consisted of unsorted whole RNA from tumor, nontumor lung or frozen PBMC. The sequencing used PBMCs, collected at surgery. The receptor source for this set is a male donor with early-stage non-small cell lung cancer.

This clonotype was found many times. V usage is TRBV27 and J usage is TRBJ1-6; TRBD1 is a possible D gene (5 bases). The CDR3 consists of 16 residues. Trimming took off 3 bases at V and 5 bases at J, with 14 bases between the two ends. Germline V CDR1 and CDR2: MNHEY, SMNVEV (reference sequence). CDR3 in amino acids: CASSFRVLGDNSPLHF. In DNA form, the CDR3 reads TGTGCCAGCAGTTTCAGAGTATTGGGGGATAATTCACCCCTCCACTTT.

This clonotype was seen repeatedly, ten times or more. The CDR3 protein is CASSSRGTNTGELFF. For the CDR3, the DNA is TGTGCCAGCAGCTCACGAGGGACGAACACCGGGGAGCTGTTTTTT. V gene TRBV11-1 combines with J gene TRBJ2-2, with D perhaps matching TRBD2 (5 bases). The CDR3 extends over 15 amino acids. The V end lost 4 bases, the J end lost 0 bases, and 9 bases lay between the germline ends. Germline CDR1 is SGHAT and CDR2 is FQDESV (reference sequence).

In its sample, this clonotype was seen many times. V usage is TRBV12-3 or TRBV12-4 and J usage is TRBJ2-4; D call uncertain. V gave up 6 bases and J gave up 6 bases, with 9 bases separating them. This CDR3 contains 12 residues. The CDR3 DNA follows: TGTGCCAGCAGAAAGGTACCAAACATTCAGTACTTC. Its protein is CASRKVPNIQYF.

This clonotype was seen ten or more times. The chain links TRBV9 to TRBJ2-1, with 8 bases identical to TRBD1. The CDR3 runs 13 residues. Germline V gene sequence: CDR1 SGDLS, CDR2 YYNGEE. With V trimmed by 1 base and J by 14 bases, 8 bases remained unmatched. The CDR3: CASSVLGTGGEFF. The DNA of the CDR3 is TGTGCCAGCAGCGTACTAGGAACAGGGGGTGAGTTCTTC.

This clonotype has more than one count but fewer than ten. This chain links TRBV19 with TRBJ2-5; 7 nucleotides align to TRBD1. Germline V gene sequence: CDR1 LNHDA, CDR2 SQIVND (reference sequence). J was trimmed by 1 base and V by 1 base; bases with no gene match: 6. This CDR3 region has 16 residues. CDR3 amino acids: CASSIAATGLQETQYF. CDR3 coding DNA: TGTGCCAGTAGTATAGCGGCGACAGGGCTCCAAGAGACCCAGTACTTC.

This clonotype was observed many times. This chain connects TRBV18 to TRBJ2-6; D is unclear. The CDR3 runs 16 residues. The germline V gene encodes CDR1 KGHSH and CDR2 LQKENI. V was shortened by 3 bases and J by 0 bases, with 9 bases between the two germline ends. The CDR3 here is CASSPLANSGANVLTF. CDR3 DNA sequence: TGTGCCAGCTCACCGCTTGCGAACTCTGGGGCCAACGTCCTGACTTTC.

The sample holds many counts of this clonotype. V is TRBV4-3 and J is TRBJ1-1, with TRBD1 identical over 7 bases. Germline CDR1 and CDR2: LGHNA and YSLEER. CDR3 length: 14 amino acids. The junction had 6 bases not matched to a gene; V was cut back by 4 bases and J by 4 bases. CDR3 amino acids: CASSPDRVITEAFF. CDR3 DNA sequence: TGCGCCAGCAGCCCTGACAGGGTCATCACTGAAGCTTTCTTT.

This clonotype was seen repeatedly, ten times or more. The rearrangement links TRBV25-1 to TRBJ1-2; 10 nucleotides agree with TRBD1. Germline values: CDR1 MGHDK, CDR2 SYGVNS. This CDR3 is 14 amino acids long. The V gene end was trimmed by 6 bases and the J gene end by 5 bases; junction bases not matched to a gene: 6. CDR3 protein: CASRPGQGTYGYTF. CDR3 in DNA: TGTGCCAGCAGACCGGGACAGGGGACTTATGGCTACACCTTC.

Many counts were recorded for this clonotype. The chain uses TRBV18 and TRBJ2-6; tentatively, D is TRBD2 (5 bases). Germline V CDR1 and CDR2: KGHSH, LQKENI. Trimming removed 4 bases from V and 2 bases from J, with 18 bases in between. The CDR3 has 18 residues. The CDR3 is CASSLSVVGRTGANVLTF. The CDR3 DNA follows: TGTGCCAGCTCACTTTCCGTTGTGGGGAGAACTGGGGCCAACGTCCTGACTTTC.

This clonotype was detected many times. This chain links TRBV29-1 with TRBJ1-1, with D tentatively TRBD1 (5 bases). Trimming removed 4 bases from V and 3 bases from J, with 9 bases in between. The CDR3 has 12 amino acids. Germline-derived CDR1 and CDR2 are SQVTM and ANQGSEA. CDR3 nucleotide sequence: TGCAGCGTTGCTGCAGGGTACACTGAAGCTTTCTTT. It specifies CSVAAGYTEAFF.

This clonotype has at least ten counts. The genes are TRBV19 and TRBJ2-3; tentative D call: TRBD2 (5 bases). Germline V gene lookup returns CDR1 LNHDA and CDR2 SQIVND (reference sequence). This CDR3 comprises 12 residues. The germline V and J ends were trimmed by 6 bases and 6 bases, with 10 bases remaining between them. Here the CDR3 reads CASSLPSDTQYF. CDR3 sequence (DNA): TGTGCCAGTAGCCTCCCTAGCGATACGCAGTATTTT.

This clonotype came up many times. The chain joins TRBV19 to TRBJ1-5; D uncertain. This CDR3 is built from 15 residues. Germline loops: CDR1 LNHDA, CDR2 SQIVND (reference sequence). V lost 3 bases, J lost 2 bases, and 11 bases lay in between. The CDR3 spells CASSMGLTGNQPQHF. The CDR3 DNA sequence: TGTGCCAGTAGTATGGGCCTAACGGGCAATCAGCCCCAGCATTTT.

In its sample, this clonotype ranks as medium-sized. J is TRBJ2-5 and V is TRBV7-2; D possibly uses TRBD1 or TRBD2 (5 bases each). Per the germline V gene, CDR1 is SGHTA and CDR2 is FQGNSA. The CDR3 length is 12 residues. Trimming cost V 5 bases and J 4 bases, with 8 bases left between them. The CDR3 protein is CASSRDRETQYF. CDR3 bases: TGTGCCAGCAGCCGGGACCGAGAGACCCAGTACTTC.

This clonotype is medium-sized by share. CDR3 in DNA: TGTGCCATCAGCCCGGGAGCCCCGGGGGAGCAGTTCTTC. It is translated as CAISPGAPGEQFF. The chain employs TRBV10-3 and TRBJ2-1, with TRBD2 as a possible D gene (6 bases). Deletions cut 6 bases from V and 10 bases from J, with 16 bases between. This CDR3 contains 13 residues. Germline loops: CDR1 ENHRY, CDR2 SYGVKD.

This clonotype was detected ten times or more. The chain uses TRBV5-1 and TRBJ2-7; 15 nucleotides align to TRBD2. V shed 4 bases and J 3 bases; nucleotides not matched to a gene: 11. CDR1 is SGHRS and CDR2 is YFSETQ in the germline V gene. This CDR3 has 18 residues. The CDR3 region is CASSPRTSGRAGRYEQYF. CDR3 in DNA: TGCGCCAGCAGCCCGAGGACTAGCGGGAGGGCCGGGCGCTACGAGCAGTACTTC.

This clonotype came up many times. The chain links TRBV7-8 to TRBJ2-7; D gene uncertain. V gave up 3 bases and J gave up 5 bases, with 8 bases separating them. The CDR3 is made up of 12 amino acids. The germline gives CDR1 SGHVS, CDR2 FQNEAQ. This CDR3 reads CASSLKNHEQYF. The CDR3, as DNA: TGTGCCAGCAGCTTGAAAAACCACGAGCAGTACTTC.

This clonotype was detected many times. The rearrangement uses TRBV3-1 and TRBJ1-1; D call uncertain. V gave up 4 bases and J gave up 7 bases, with 22 bases separating them. Germline CDR1 and CDR2: LGHDT and YNNKEL (reference sequence). The CDR3 has 16 amino acids. The DNA for the CDR3 is TGTGCCAGCAGCCCCCAGACACGTCCGGACGGGTATGAAGCTTTCTTT. This gives the protein CASSPQTRPDGYEAFF.

This clonotype came up many times. The genes are TRBV9 and TRBJ2-5, with D perhaps TRBD2 (6 bases). There are 14 residues in the CDR3. Germline CDR1 SGDLS, CDR2 YYNGEE. V lost 3 bases to trimming and J lost 2 bases, with 11 bases between them. CDR3 in DNA: TGTGCCAGCAGCGAACGCGGGGTACAAGAGACCCAGTACTTC. Its translation: CASSERGVQETQYF.

The chain has TRBV3-1 and TRBJ2-5; D is unresolved. Germline values: CDR1 LGHDT, CDR2 YNNKEL (reference sequence). V was pared by 5 bases and J by 5 bases, with 12 bases between. The CDR3 consists of 13 residues. The CDR3 nucleotides are TGTGCCAGCAGCGGCCGATCGCGGGAGACCCAGTACTTC. Translated, it gives CASSGRSRETQYF.

This clonotype was counted ten times or more. The chain uses TRBV28 and TRBJ2-1; D gene ambiguous. CDR3 size: 11 residues. V was pared by 10 bases and J by 3 bases, with 7 bases between. The germline V gene has CDR1 MDHEN and CDR2 SYDVKM. The CDR3 DNA reads TGTGCCACCCTCCTCTACAATGAGCAGTTCTTC. This encodes CATLLYNEQFF.

This clonotype was counted ten times or more. The chain couples TRBV18 to TRBJ2-3; 8 bases are a match to TRBD2. V shed 2 bases and J 5 bases; nucleotides not matched to a gene: 3. The CDR3 totals 14 residues. CDR1 and CDR2 from the germline V gene are KGHSH and LQKENI. CDR3 amino acids: CASSPGLAGDTQYF. CDR3 in DNA: TGTGCCAGCTCACCAGGACTAGCCGGAGATACGCAGTATTTT.

This clonotype was seen repeatedly, ten times or more. This chain uses TRBV12-3 or TRBV12-4 with TRBJ1-1, with D unclear. This CDR3 is 12 amino acids long. V was clipped by 7 bases and J by 5 bases, with 11 bases between them. CDR3 coding DNA: TGTGCCAGCACCCTTGCGGGGACTGAAGCTTTCTTT. Its translation: CASTLAGTEAFF.

The sample holds many counts of this clonotype. The J gene is TRBJ1-2, the V gene TRBV6-5, with a weak D call TRBD1 (5 bases). The CDR3 covers 14 residues. V shed 2 bases and J shed 7 bases, with 14 bases lying between them. The germline V gene encodes CDR1 MNHEY and CDR2 SVGAGI. The CDR3 DNA reads as TGTGCCAGCAGTTACGGGCTGGACAATGCTGGCTACACCTTC. Amino acid sequence: CASSYGLDNAGYTF.

This clonotype was observed many times. CDR3 sequence reads: CASSLANSRGLGTEAFF. CDR3 DNA: TGCGCCAGCAGCTTGGCTAACTCCAGGGGCCTGGGGACTGAAGCTTTCTTT. This chain joins TRBV5-1 and TRBJ1-1, with D perhaps TRBD1 (6 bases). V dropped 0 bases and J dropped 5 bases, with 20 bases sitting between them. Germline V CDR1 and CDR2: SGHRS, YFSETQ. The CDR3 consists of 17 residues.

This clonotype was seen repeatedly, ten times or more. The CDR3 sequence is CASRPGTSGRVEQFF. CDR3 coding DNA: TGTGCCAGCAGGCCAGGGACTAGCGGGAGGGTTGAGCAGTTCTTC. The J gene is TRBJ2-1, the V gene TRBV12-3 or TRBV12-4; 16 nucleotides agree with TRBD2. V lost 6 bases to trimming and J lost 9 bases; unmatched junction nucleotides: 5. The CDR3 is 15 residues long.

The sample holds many counts of this clonotype. The chain joins TRBV18 to TRBJ1-3; D call uncertain. V was trimmed by 2 bases and J by 4 bases, leaving 12 bases between them. This CDR3 is built from 15 residues. The germline CDR1 and CDR2 sequences are KGHSH and LQKENI. The CDR3 protein is CASSPGAGSGNTIYF. The CDR3 nucleotides are TGTGCCAGCTCACCAGGAGCAGGTTCGGGAAACACCATATATTTT.

The V call is TRBV27, the J call TRBJ2-5; TRBD2 might be the D (5 bases). Looked up from germline, CDR1 is MNHEY and CDR2 is SMNVEV (reference sequence). V was trimmed by 0 bases and J by 1 base, leaving 18 bases between them. The CDR3 runs to 18 residues. Written as DNA, the CDR3 is TGTGCCAGCAGTTTATCGGCTAGCTCTTCGCCGGGCCAAGAGACCCAGTACTTC. Translation gives CASSLSASSSPGQETQYF.

This clonotype has a handful of counts. The CDR3 spells CASKGQRTQYF. CDR3 DNA: TGCGCCAGCAAGGGGCAGAGGACGCAGTATTTT. The gene calls are TRBV5-1 and TRBJ2-3, with a weak D call TRBD1 (5 bases). There are 11 residues in the CDR3. V was cut by 6 bases and J by 9 bases, with 11 bases left in between. Germline V gene lookup returns CDR1 SGHRS and CDR2 YFSETQ. Using reference TRBV5-1 and TRBJ2-3 for the parts outside the CDR3, the full variable domain is KAGVTQTPRYLIKTRGQQVTLSCSPISGHRSVSWYQQTPGQGLQFLFEYFSETQRNKGNFPGRFSGRQFSNSRSEMNVSTLELGDSALYLCASKGQRTQYFGPGTRLTVL.

This clonotype occurred many times. The chain is built from TRBV7-2 and TRBJ2-1; D might be TRBD2 (7 bases). This CDR3 is built from 16 residues. Germline lookup yields CDR1 SGHTA and CDR2 FQGNSA. V was trimmed by 4 bases and J by 6 bases, leaving 19 bases between them. The CDR3 DNA is TGTGCCAGCAGCTCCTCGATTGGCGGGGGCCCCAATGAGCAGTTCTTC. This codes for CASSSSIGGGPNEQFF.